The T cell receptor (beta chain) described here comes from a study of T-cell memory formation after mild COVID-19. V lost 0 bases to trimming and J lost 2 bases, with 11 bases between them. This CDR3 is built from 16 residues. Germline V CDR1 and CDR2: MNHEY, SVGEGT. Only one count was recorded for this clonotype. Libraries for TCRalpha and TCRbeta carried sample barcodes and unique molecular identifiers via 5'RACE. TCRdb re-analysed the 5' RACE reads in MiXCR, keeping a single row per CDR3 protein. The sample includes under 700,000 distinct CDR3 sequences, around 21% of them seen just once. Specimen: PBMCs or a T cell subset sorted from them (not recorded which). This receptor was obtained from an adult woman who had mild COVID-19 (a few samples of this study predate the infection). Cell type and time point are not known. The chain couples TRBV6-2 or TRBV6-3 to TRBJ1-5; no firm D call. The CDR3 nucleotides are TGTGCCAGCAGTTACTCGTCGAGGGTTCGCAATCAGCCCCAGCATTTT. Encoded protein: CASSYSSRVRNQPQHF.